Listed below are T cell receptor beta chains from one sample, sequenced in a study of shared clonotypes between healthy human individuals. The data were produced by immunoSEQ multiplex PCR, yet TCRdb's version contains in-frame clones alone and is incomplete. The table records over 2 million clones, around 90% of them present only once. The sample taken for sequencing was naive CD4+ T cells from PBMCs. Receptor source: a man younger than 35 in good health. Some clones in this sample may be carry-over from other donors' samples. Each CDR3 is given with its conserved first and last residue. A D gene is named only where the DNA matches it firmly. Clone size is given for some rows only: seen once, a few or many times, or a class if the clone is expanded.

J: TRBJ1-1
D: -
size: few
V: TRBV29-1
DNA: TGCAGCGTTGGAGACAGTGCCTGGGGGGCTTTCTTT
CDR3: CSVGDSAWGAFF

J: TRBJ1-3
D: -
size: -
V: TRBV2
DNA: TGTGCCAGCACTAGAGGACAGCTCTTCTCTGGAAACACCATATATTTT
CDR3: CASTRGQLFSGNTIYF

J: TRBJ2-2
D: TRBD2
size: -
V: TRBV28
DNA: TGTGCCAGCAGCCCACTGGCGGGAGGTACTTTCGGCACCGGGGAGCTGTTTTTT
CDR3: CASSPLAGGTFGTGELFF

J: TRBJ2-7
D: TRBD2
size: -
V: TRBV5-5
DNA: TGTGCCAGCAGCTTTTACTCGGGAGGCGAGCAGTACTTC
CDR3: CASSFYSGGEQYF

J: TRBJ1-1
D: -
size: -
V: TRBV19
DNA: TGTGCCAGTATCACATGGGGGGGCACTGAAGCTTTCTTT
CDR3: CASITWGGTEAFF

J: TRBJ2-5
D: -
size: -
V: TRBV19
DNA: TGTGCCAGTAAGCTCCAGGCGACCCAAGAGACCCAGTACTTC
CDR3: CASKLQATQETQYF

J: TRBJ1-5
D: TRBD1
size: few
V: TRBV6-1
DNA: TGTGCCACCAATAAACAGGGGAATCAGCCCCAGCATTTT
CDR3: CATNKQGNQPQHF

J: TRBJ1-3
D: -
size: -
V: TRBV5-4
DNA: TGTGCCAGCAGCAGAACCACGGGGGGCTCTGGAAACACCATATATTTT
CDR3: CASSRTTGGSGNTIYF

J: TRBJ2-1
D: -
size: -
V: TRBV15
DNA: TGTGCCACCAGCAGAGATCTTGGACGAGATGAGCAGTTCTTC
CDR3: CATSRDLGRDEQFF

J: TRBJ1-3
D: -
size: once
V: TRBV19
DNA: TGTGCCAGTAGTGAGACAGCCTCCTCTGGAAACACCATATATTTT
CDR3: CASSETASSGNTIYF

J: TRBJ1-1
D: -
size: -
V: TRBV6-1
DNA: TGTGCCAGCAGTGCGGGCAGGGTCACTGAAGCTTTCTTT
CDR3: CASSAGRVTEAFF